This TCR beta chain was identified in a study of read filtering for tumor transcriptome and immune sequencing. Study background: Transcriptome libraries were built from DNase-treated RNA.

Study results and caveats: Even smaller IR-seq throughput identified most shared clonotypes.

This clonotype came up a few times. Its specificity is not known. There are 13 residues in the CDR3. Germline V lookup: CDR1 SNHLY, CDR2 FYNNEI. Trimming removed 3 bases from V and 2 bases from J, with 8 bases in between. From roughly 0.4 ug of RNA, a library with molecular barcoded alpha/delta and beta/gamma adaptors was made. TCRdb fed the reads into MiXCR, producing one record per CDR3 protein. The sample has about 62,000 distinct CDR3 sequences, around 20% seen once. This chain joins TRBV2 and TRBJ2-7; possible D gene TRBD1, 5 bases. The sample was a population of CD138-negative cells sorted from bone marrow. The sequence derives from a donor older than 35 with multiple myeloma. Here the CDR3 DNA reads TGTGCCAGCAGTGATCAGGGTCCCTACGAGCAGTACTTC. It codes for CASSDQGPYEQYF.